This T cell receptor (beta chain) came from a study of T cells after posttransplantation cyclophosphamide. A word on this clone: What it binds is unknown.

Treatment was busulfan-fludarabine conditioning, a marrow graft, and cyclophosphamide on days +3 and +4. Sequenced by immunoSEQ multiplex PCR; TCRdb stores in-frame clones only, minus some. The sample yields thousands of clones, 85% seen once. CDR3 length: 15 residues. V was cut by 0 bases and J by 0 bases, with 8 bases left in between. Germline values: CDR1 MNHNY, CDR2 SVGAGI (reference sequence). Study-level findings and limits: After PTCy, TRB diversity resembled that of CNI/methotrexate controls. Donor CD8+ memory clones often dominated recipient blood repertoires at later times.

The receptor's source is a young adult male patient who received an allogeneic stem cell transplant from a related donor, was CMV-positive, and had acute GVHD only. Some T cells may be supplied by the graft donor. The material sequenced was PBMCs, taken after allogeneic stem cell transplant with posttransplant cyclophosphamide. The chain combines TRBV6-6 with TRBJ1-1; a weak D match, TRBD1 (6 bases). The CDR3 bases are TGTGCCAGCAGTTACTCCCGGACAGTGAACACTGAAGCTTTCTTT. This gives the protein CASSYSRTVNTEAFF.